Here is one T cell receptor beta chain with its context. The data are from a study of blood T cell repertoires in COVID-19. Background on the study: COVID-19 samples collected from the United States, Italy and Spain covered acute and convalescent phases. From T cells, B-cell-depleted T cells, or PBMCs came the material, which was cDNA or gDNA.

CDR1 and CDR2 (germline): LNHDA, SQIVND (reference sequence). The germline V and J ends were trimmed by 3 bases and 9 bases, with 15 bases remaining between them. This CDR3 has 14 residues. Authors' data handling: Scientists estimated how many nucleated cells there were by amplifying reference gene primers. Using immunoSEQ multiplex PCR, the repertoire was profiled, and TCRdb retains in-frame clones only, with some absent. V, J and clone size reflect that table, while D and trimming were determined from the DNA. The table shows some 150,000 clones, with 81% occurring only once. The TCR originated in a woman aged 60-70 years with active or convalescent COVID-19. The sequenced sample was peripheral blood. The V gene is TRBV19, the J gene TRBJ1-5, with TRBD1 as a possible D gene (6 bases). CDR3 residues: CASSMGDMSRPQHF. The CDR3, as DNA: TGTGCCAGTAGTATGGGGGACATGAGCCGGCCCCAGCATTTT.